These 6 T cell receptor beta chains share one sample of origin, sequenced in a study of OX40 agonist ivuxolimab in advanced cancers. TCRdb's copy holds only in-frame clones and misses some; the assay was immunoSEQ multiplex PCR. The sample shows tens of thousands of clones, roughly 87% of them seen only once. The material sequenced was CD4+ or CD8+ T cells sorted from blood, taken in a trial of the OX40 agonist ivuxolimab. All receptors derive from an adult with an advanced solid tumor such as melanoma, head and neck, liver or kidney cancer.

The rearrangement links TRBV11-2 to TRBJ2-7; maybe TRBD1 (6 bases). Germline CDR1 SGHAT, CDR2 FQNNGV. The CDR3 has 18 residues. Trimming pared 5 bases from V and 4 bases from J, leaving 27 bases between. DNA of the CDR3: TGTGCCAGCAGCCGATCCCTTACCCGGCAGGGGAGTACATACGAGCAGTACTTC. This encodes CASSRSLTRQGSTYEQYF.

The chain is built from TRBV6-5 and TRBJ2-1; TRBD2 aligns across 8 bases. With 0 bases clipped from V and 6 bases from J, the junction kept 4 bases outside the gene matches. This CDR3 is 15 amino acids long. Germline values: CDR1 MNHEY, CDR2 SVGAGI. The CDR3 DNA reads TGTGCCAGCAGTTACTCAGGACTAGCCCCCAATGAGCAGTTCTTC. Encoded protein: CASSYSGLAPNEQFF.

V and J are TRBV2 and TRBJ2-1; 12 positions match TRBD2. The CDR3 has 16 amino acids. The germline CDR1 and CDR2 sequences are SNHLY and FYNNEI. The J segment lost 5 bases and the V segment lost 3 bases, leaving 5 bases of the junction unmatched. The chain's CDR3 is CASSETSGRTHNEQFF. The CDR3 DNA reads TGTGCCAGCAGTGAGACTAGCGGGAGAACCCACAATGAGCAGTTCTTC.

The J gene is TRBJ1-5, the V gene TRBV19; 9 bases align to TRBD1. The CDR3 sequence is 17 residues long. CDR1 is LNHDA, CDR2 SQIVND, per germline (reference sequence). Trimming cost V 2 bases and J 6 bases; bases outside gene matches: 11. CDR3 loop: CASSIYRGQGSSQPQHF. Written as DNA, the CDR3 is TGTGCCAGTAGTATATACCGGGGACAGGGTTCGAGTCAGCCCCAGCATTTT.

The J gene is TRBJ2-1, the V gene TRBV5-1, with TRBD2 matching 11 bases. The CDR3 is 16 amino acids. V was clipped by 4 bases and J by 6 bases; unmatched bases: 9. Germline CDR1 reads SGHRS; CDR2 reads YFSETQ. CDR3 loop: CASSNSGTSGFNEQFF. CDR3 nucleotide sequence: TGCGCCAGCAGCAACTCCGGGACTAGCGGCTTCAATGAGCAGTTCTTC.

The gene calls are TRBV19 and TRBJ1-5, with TRBD1 matching over 7 bases. The J segment lost 5 bases and the V segment lost 3 bases, leaving 13 bases of the junction unmatched. The CDR3 extends over 17 amino acids. Germline CDR1 is LNHDA and CDR2 is SQIVND (reference sequence). The CDR3 DNA sequence: TGTGCCAGTAGTATCCCTACCCGGGACAGACTCTATCAGCCCCAGCATTTT. Translating gives CASSIPTRDRLYQPQHF.